These 25 T cell receptor beta chains were all obtained from the same sample, sequenced in a study of T cell responses to AZD1222 COVID-19 vaccine. Using immunoSEQ multiplex PCR, the repertoire was profiled, and TCRdb retains in-frame clones only, with some absent. The data show 150,000 to 200,000 clones, with 88% seen just once and 11% held by the top ten. The input for sequencing was peripheral blood, taken 28 days after the second AZD1222 dose. The receptors here all came from an adult who received the AZD1222 COVID-19 vaccine.

In its sample, this clone was seen once. The chain joins TRBV4-2 to TRBJ2-7; no clear D. The CDR3 extends over 14 amino acids. Germline V gives CDR1 LGHNA, CDR2 YNFKEQ. Trimming took 1 base from V and 0 from J, leaving 7 bases between them. CDR3 region: CASSQVTGSYEQYF. The CDR3 coding sequence is TGTGCCAGCAGCCAAGTCACGGGCTCCTACGAGCAGTACTTC.

The gene calls are TRBV5-5 and TRBJ2-7; D possibly corresponds to TRBD1 (6 bases). CDR3 length: 15 residues. Looked up from germline, CDR1 is SGHKS and CDR2 is YYEKEE (reference sequence). With 5 bases removed from V and 5 bases from J, the gap between germline ends came to 20 bases. CDR3 amino acids: CASSKIGGKIDEQYF. The CDR3 DNA follows: TGTGCCAGCAGTAAGATAGGGGGAAAAATCGACGAGCAGTACTTC.

The DNA of the CDR3 is TGCGCCAGCAGCCAAGGTGTCCGCAACACTGAAGCTTTCTTT. Translated, it gives CASSQGVRNTEAFF. The V and J genes are TRBV4-1 and TRBJ1-1; the D is unclear. The germline CDR1 and CDR2 sequences are MGHRA and YSYEKL. The V and J ends lost 1 base and 2 bases respectively, with 8 bases between them. CDR3 length: 14 residues.

The chain carries TRBV7-2 and TRBJ2-5, with a tentative D call TRBD2 (6 bases). The CDR3 consists of 14 residues. Germline V CDR1 and CDR2: SGHTA, FQGNSA. The V gene lost 5 bases and the J gene lost 1 base, with 11 bases spanning the gap. CDR3 protein: CASSHGGAQETQYF. Here the CDR3 DNA reads TGTGCCAGCAGCCACGGGGGTGCCCAAGAGACCCAGTACTTC.

This chain uses TRBV12-3 or TRBV12-4 with TRBJ2-3, with 8 bases aligning to TRBD1. The V and J ends lost 4 bases and 4 bases, in that order; junction bases with no gene match: 1. This CDR3 has 13 amino acids. The CDR3 DNA follows: TGTGCCAGCAGTTACAGGGGGGCAGATACGCAGTATTTT. Protein product: CASSYRGADTQYF.

The rearrangement links TRBV2 to TRBJ1-3; 11 bases fit TRBD1. V shed 4 bases and J 1 base; nucleotides not matched to a gene: 3. Germline CDR1 and CDR2: SNHLY and FYNNEI. The CDR3 length is 16 residues. In nucleotides, the CDR3 is TGTGCCAGCAGTGGAGGACAGGGGGCTTCTGGAAACACCATATATTTT. Translated: CASSGGQGASGNTIYF.

The rearrangement uses TRBV28 and TRBJ2-5; a possible D gene is TRBD2 (6 bases). Trimming took off 10 bases at V and 2 bases at J, with 14 bases between the two ends. Germline assignment: CDR1 MDHEN and CDR2 SYDVKM. This CDR3 is 13 amino acids long. CDR3 bases: TGTGCCACCCTGACTAGGAGGCAAGAGACCCAGTACTTC. Encoded protein: CATLTRRQETQYF. Variable domain in full (rest from reference TRBV28 and TRBJ2-5): DVKVTQSSRYLVKRTGEKVFLECVQDMDHENMFWYRQDPGLGLRLIYFSYDVKMKEKGDIPEGYSVSREKKERFSLILESASTNQTSMYLCATLTRRQETQYFGPGTRLLVL.

The chain recombines TRBV19 with TRBJ1-2; D is uncertain. V lost 5 bases, J lost 2 bases, and 9 bases lay in between. The CDR3 is made up of 13 amino acids. CDR1 LNHDA and CDR2 SQIVND come from the germline V gene (reference sequence). This CDR3 is CASSETLNYGYTF. The CDR3 coding sequence is TGTGCCAGTAGTGAGACACTCAACTATGGCTACACCTTC.

V gene TRBV7-3 combines with J gene TRBJ2-7; 8 bases are shared with TRBD1. Looked up from germline, CDR1 is SGHTA and CDR2 is FQGTGA. V lost 5 bases to trimming and J lost 5 bases; unmatched junction nucleotides: 8. The CDR3 consists of 14 residues. The CDR3 region has the DNA TGTGCCAGCAGCCCACAGGGGGGCTCGGACGAGCAGTACTTC. It encodes CASSPQGGSDEQYF.

The V gene is TRBV12-5, the J gene TRBJ2-1; tentative D call: TRBD1 (6 bases). V gave up 7 bases and J gave up 5 bases, with 21 bases separating them. Germline V lookup: CDR1 LGHNT, CDR2 FRNRAP. The length of the CDR3 is 16 residues. CDR3 loop: CASAPRIRGTDNEQFF. The CDR3 DNA reads TGTGCTAGTGCGCCCAGAATAAGGGGGACGGACAATGAGCAGTTCTTC.

This clone was seen just once. The chain joins TRBV7-9 to TRBJ2-5; either TRBD1 or TRBD2 may supply D (5 bases each). Germline loops: CDR1 SEHNR, CDR2 FQNEAQ (reference sequence). This CDR3 is built from 14 residues. Trimming cost V 5 bases and J 1 base, with 11 bases left between them. CDR3 sequence: CASSRDHLQETQYF. CDR3 bases: TGTGCCAGCAGCCGGGACCACCTCCAAGAGACCCAGTACTTC.

This clone was observed a handful of times. The genes are TRBV30 and TRBJ1-1; unclear D gene. There are 13 residues in the CDR3. The ends were cut back, 4 bases at V and 1 base at J, with 10 bases in the middle. In germline, CDR1 is GTSNPN, CDR2 SVGIG (reference sequence). DNA of the CDR3: TGTGCCTGGATAGAACGGCCGAACACTGAAGCTTTCTTT. Translated: CAWIERPNTEAFF.

V is TRBV10-3 and J is TRBJ1-1, with 10 bases matching TRBD1. Trimming took 0 bases from V and 6 from J; bases not matched to a gene: 7. The CDR3 consists of 16 residues. From germline, CDR1 is ENHRY and CDR2 SYGVKD. The DNA of the CDR3 is TGTGCCATCAGTGAGTCTCCGGGGACAGGGGTAGCTGAAGCTTTCTTT. Translation: CAISESPGTGVAEAFF.

The V and J genes are TRBV11-2 and TRBJ2-3; the match to TRBD2 covers 7 bases. The CDR3 totals 15 residues. Germline loops: CDR1 SGHAT, CDR2 FQNNGV. The J segment lost 5 bases and the V segment lost 4 bases, leaving 9 bases of the junction unmatched. The CDR3: CASSSMGLSVDTQYF. As DNA, the CDR3 is TGTGCCAGCAGCTCGATGGGACTATCGGTAGATACGCAGTATTTT. The entire variable domain, with the rest obtained from reference TRBV11-2 and TRBJ2-3, is as follows: EAGVAQSPRYKIIEKRQSVAFWCNPISGHATLYWYQQILGQGPKLLIQFQNNGVVDDSQLPKDRFSAERLKGVDSTLKIQPAKLEDSAVYLCASSSMGLSVDTQYFGPGTRLTVL.

The V call is TRBV5-5, the J call TRBJ1-3; D call uncertain. The CDR3 consists of 15 residues. Germline V lookup: CDR1 SGHKS, CDR2 YYEKEE (reference sequence). V shed 0 bases and J shed 0 bases, with 7 bases lying between them. CDR3 sequence (DNA): TGTGCCAGCAGCTTGGGGGCAGCCTCTGGAAACACCATATATTTT. Its translation: CASSLGAASGNTIYF. Full variable domain (outside the CDR3, taken from reference TRBV5-5 and TRBJ1-3): DAGVTQSPTHLIKTRGQQVTLRCSPISGHKSVSWYQQVLGQGPQFIFQYYEKEERGRGNFPDRFSARQFPNYSSELNVNALLLGDSALYLCASSLGAASGNTIYFGEGSWLTVV.

V gene TRBV30 combines with J gene TRBJ1-6, with a weak D call TRBD1 (5 bases). The CDR3 runs to 13 residues. V shed 2 bases and J shed 8 bases, with 10 bases lying between them. CDR1 GTSNPN and CDR2 SVGIG come from the germline V gene (reference sequence). In DNA form, the CDR3 reads TGTGCCTGGAGTAGGCAGGGTTATTCACCCCTCCACTTT. Translating gives CAWSRQGYSPLHF.

The chain joins TRBV5-1 to TRBJ1-6; no definite D call. This CDR3 has 16 residues. In germline, CDR1 is SGHRS, CDR2 YFSETQ. V was pared by 0 bases and J by 4 bases, with 11 bases between. The CDR3 DNA is TGCGCCAGCAGCTTGGACGGGCGGGGATATAATTCACCCCTCCACTTT. Residues: CASSLDGRGYNSPLHF.

V and J are TRBV4-1 and TRBJ1-4; D is unresolved. Germline loops: CDR1 MGHRA, CDR2 YSYEKL. V was pared by 1 base and J by 5 bases, with 14 bases between. The CDR3 is 16 residues long. CDR3 nucleotides: TGCGCCAGCAGCCAAGGCTCGAGGATGGAAAATGAAAAACTGTTTTTT. Encoded protein: CASSQGSRMENEKLFF.

V and J are TRBV5-1 and TRBJ1-1, with TRBD1 as a possible D gene (6 bases). The V gene's germline CDR1 is SGHRS and CDR2 YFSETQ. V lost 2 bases to trimming and J lost 3 bases, with 17 bases between them. The CDR3 is 16 amino acids. CDR3: CASSLPSSTGHTEAFF. The CDR3, as DNA: TGCGCCAGCAGCTTACCTTCCTCAACAGGGCACACTGAAGCTTTCTTT.

The chain has TRBV9 and TRBJ2-7; no firm D call. The CDR3 is made up of 9 amino acids. Germline V CDR1 and CDR2: SGDLS, YYNGEE. Trimming removed 9 bases from V and 7 bases from J, with 8 bases in between. Written as DNA, the CDR3 is TGTGCCACCGGTCGGGAGCAGTACTTC. Protein sequence: CATGREQYF.

The rearrangement links TRBV11-2 to TRBJ1-6, with D possibly being TRBD1 (6 bases). The CDR3 runs to 15 residues. The V gene's germline CDR1 is SGHAT and CDR2 FQNNGV. Deletions cut 3 bases from V and 2 bases from J, with 8 bases between. CDR3 protein: CASSFRGAYNSPLHF. CDR3 in DNA: TGTGCCAGCAGCTTCAGGGGCGCCTATAATTCACCCCTCCACTTT.

The V gene is TRBV6-6, the J gene TRBJ1-1, with 7 bases aligning to TRBD1. V shed 6 bases, J shed 4 bases, and the junction held 11 bases outside the gene matches. The germline V gene has CDR1 MNHNY and CDR2 SVGAGI (reference sequence). CDR3 length equals 15 residues. The CDR3: CASSLQRQGGTEAFF. CDR3 bases: TGTGCCAGCAGCCTTCAACGACAGGGAGGCACTGAAGCTTTCTTT.

CDR3 in amino acids: CASSLLDRANTEAFF. The DNA of the CDR3 is TGTGCCAGTAGTCTTCTTGACAGGGCGAACACTGAAGCTTTCTTT. V usage is TRBV19 and J usage is TRBJ1-1, with TRBD1 matching 7 bases. The V gene's germline CDR1 is LNHDA and CDR2 SQIVND (reference sequence). V was clipped by 5 bases and J by 1 base; unmatched bases: 7. This CDR3 has 15 amino acids.

The chain carries TRBV11-1 and TRBJ1-1; no clear D. Germline assignment: CDR1 SGHAT and CDR2 FQDESV (reference sequence). The CDR3 totals 14 residues. V was pared by 5 bases and J by 1 base, with 11 bases between. CDR3 in amino acids: CASSPQEGNTEAFF. CDR3 nucleotides: TGTGCCAGCAGCCCCCAGGAGGGGAACACTGAAGCTTTCTTT.

The rearrangement links TRBV29-1 to TRBJ2-2; the match to TRBD1 covers 8 bases. Germline-derived CDR1 and CDR2 are SQVTM and ANQGSEA. V dropped 4 bases and J dropped 3; count of bases not matched to a gene: 7. CDR3 size: 15 residues. Written as DNA, the CDR3 is TGCAGCGTTGGGCGGGACAGGTTGGACACCGGGGAGCTGTTTTTT. As protein: CSVGRDRLDTGELFF.